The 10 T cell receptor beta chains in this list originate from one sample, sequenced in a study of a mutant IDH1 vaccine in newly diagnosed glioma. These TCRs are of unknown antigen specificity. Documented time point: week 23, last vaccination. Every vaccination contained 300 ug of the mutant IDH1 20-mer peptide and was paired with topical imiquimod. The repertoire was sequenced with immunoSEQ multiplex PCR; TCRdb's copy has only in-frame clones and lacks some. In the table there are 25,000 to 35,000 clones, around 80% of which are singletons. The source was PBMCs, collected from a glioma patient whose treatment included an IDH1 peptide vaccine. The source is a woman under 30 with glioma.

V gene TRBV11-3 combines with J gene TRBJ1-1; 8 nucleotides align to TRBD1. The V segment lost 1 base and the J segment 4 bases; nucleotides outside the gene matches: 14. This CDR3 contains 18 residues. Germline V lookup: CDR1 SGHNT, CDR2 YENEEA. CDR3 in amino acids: CASSLGQGRYVVGTEAFF. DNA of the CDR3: TGTGCCAGCAGCTTAGGACAGGGGCGATATGTAGTAGGCACTGAAGCTTTCTTT.

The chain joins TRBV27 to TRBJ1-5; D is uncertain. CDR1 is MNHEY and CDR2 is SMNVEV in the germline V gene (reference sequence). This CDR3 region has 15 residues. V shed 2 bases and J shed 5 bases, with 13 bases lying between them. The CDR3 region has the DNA TGTGCCAGCAGTTTACGTGCGGTCGATGATCAGCCCCAGCATTTT. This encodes CASSLRAVDDQPQHF.

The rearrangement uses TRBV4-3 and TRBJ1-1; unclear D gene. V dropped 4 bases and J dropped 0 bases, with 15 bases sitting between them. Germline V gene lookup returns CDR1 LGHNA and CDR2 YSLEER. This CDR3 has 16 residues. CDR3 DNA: TGCGCCAGCAGCCCCACCCCCGGGAGTTTGAACACTGAAGCTTTCTTT. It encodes CASSPTPGSLNTEAFF.

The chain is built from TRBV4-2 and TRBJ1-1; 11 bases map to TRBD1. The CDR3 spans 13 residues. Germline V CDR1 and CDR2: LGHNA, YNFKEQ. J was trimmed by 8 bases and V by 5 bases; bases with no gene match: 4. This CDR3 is CASSRDRGSEAFF. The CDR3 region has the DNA TGTGCCAGCAGCAGGGACAGGGGGTCCGAAGCTTTCTTT.

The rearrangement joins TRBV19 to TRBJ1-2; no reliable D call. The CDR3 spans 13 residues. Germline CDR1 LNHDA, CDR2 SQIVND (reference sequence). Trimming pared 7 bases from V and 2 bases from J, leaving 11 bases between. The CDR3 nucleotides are TGTGCCAGTACCTTCTCAGAAAACTATGGCTACACCTTC. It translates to CASTFSENYGYTF.

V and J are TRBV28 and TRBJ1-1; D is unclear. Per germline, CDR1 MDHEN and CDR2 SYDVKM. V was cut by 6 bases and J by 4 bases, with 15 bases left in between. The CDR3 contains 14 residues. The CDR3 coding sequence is TGTGCCAGCAGGCCCCAGACTTTGGGCACTGAAGCTTTCTTT. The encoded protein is CASRPQTLGTEAFF.

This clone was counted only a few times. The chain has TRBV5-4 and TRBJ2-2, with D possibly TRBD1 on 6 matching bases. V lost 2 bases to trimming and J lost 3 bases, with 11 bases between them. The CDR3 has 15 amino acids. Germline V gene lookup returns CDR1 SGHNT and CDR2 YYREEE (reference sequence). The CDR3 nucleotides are TGTGCCAGCAGCTTCAAACAGGGCTACACCGGGGAGCTGTTTTTT. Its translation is CASSFKQGYTGELFF.

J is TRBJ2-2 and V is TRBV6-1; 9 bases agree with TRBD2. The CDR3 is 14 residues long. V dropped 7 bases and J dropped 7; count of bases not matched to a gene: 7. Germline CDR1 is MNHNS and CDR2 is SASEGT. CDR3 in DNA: TGTGCCAGCATTAGCGGGGGACAAGGCGGGGAGCTGTTTTTT. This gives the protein CASISGGQGGELFF.

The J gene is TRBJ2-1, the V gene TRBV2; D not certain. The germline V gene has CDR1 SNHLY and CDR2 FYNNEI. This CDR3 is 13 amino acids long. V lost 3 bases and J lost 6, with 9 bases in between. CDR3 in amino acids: CASSEVTLNEQFF. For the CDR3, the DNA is TGTGCCAGCAGTGAGGTGACTCTCAATGAGCAGTTCTTC.

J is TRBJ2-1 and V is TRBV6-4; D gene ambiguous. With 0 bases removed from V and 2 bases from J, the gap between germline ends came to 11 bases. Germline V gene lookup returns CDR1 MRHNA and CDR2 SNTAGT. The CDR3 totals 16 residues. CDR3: CASSDSHGSTYNEQFF. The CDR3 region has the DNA TGTGCCAGCAGTGACTCGCACGGGTCTACCTACAATGAGCAGTTCTTC.